A single sample gave rise to the 17 T cell receptor beta chains below, sequenced in a study of cytomegalovirus exposure and HLA in healthy donors. The PCR ran on 60 Vbeta and 13 Jbeta primers. Here immunoSEQ multiplex PCR was the method, and the copy in TCRdb shows in-frame clones only, minus some. Of around 94,000 clones listed, 55% to 80% are singletons. Sequencing was done on a sample of PBMCs. The source of these receptors is a human donor in good health.

The rearrangement links TRBV5-1 to TRBJ2-7; 7 bases fit TRBD2. Germline CDR1 SGHRS, CDR2 YFSETQ. This CDR3 is built from 18 residues. V shed 4 bases and J 4 bases; nucleotides not matched to a gene: 20. In nucleotides, the CDR3 is TGCGCCAGCAGCCCTGGCCTCACGTCTATAGCGGGCCCATACGAGCAGTACTTC. As protein: CASSPGLTSIAGPYEQYF.

The chain carries TRBV27 and TRBJ2-1; D not resolved. The germline CDR1 and CDR2 sequences are MNHEY and SMNVEV (reference sequence). The V end lost 7 bases, the J end lost 4 bases, and 8 bases lay between the germline ends. The CDR3 extends over 12 amino acids. The CDR3 region is CASISVYNEQFF. DNA of the CDR3: TGTGCCAGCATCTCGGTTTACAATGAGCAGTTCTTC.

J is TRBJ2-7 and V is TRBV7-8; 8 bases fit TRBD1. The germline CDR1 and CDR2 sequences are SGHVS and FQNEAQ. This CDR3 is 13 amino acids long. V dropped 5 bases and J dropped 1; count of bases not matched to a gene: 1. The CDR3 loop reads CASSRTGSYEQYF. The DNA of the CDR3 is TGTGCCAGCAGCCGGACAGGGTCCTACGAGCAGTACTTC.

The V gene is TRBV19, the J gene TRBJ2-1; 8 positions match TRBD2. V lost 1 base, J lost 8 bases, and 7 bases stayed unmatched. The germline V gene encodes CDR1 LNHDA and CDR2 SQIVND (reference sequence). This CDR3 is 15 amino acids long. CDR3 region: CASSIVGSGIHEQFF. The CDR3 DNA is TGTGCCAGTAGTATAGTAGGTAGCGGGATCCATGAGCAGTTCTTC. The variable domain in full, with the rest retrieved from reference TRBV19 and TRBJ2-1, is DGGITQSPKYLFRKEGQNVTLSCEQNLNHDAMYWYRQDPGQGLRLIYYSQIVNDFQKGDIAEGYSVSREKKESFPLTVTSAQKNPTAFYLCASSIVGSGIHEQFFGPGTRLTVL.

The chain is built from TRBV5-1 and TRBJ2-2, with 12 bases aligning to TRBD2. With 7 bases clipped from V and 5 bases from J, the junction kept 3 bases outside the gene matches. CDR3 length equals 14 residues. The germline V gene has CDR1 SGHRS and CDR2 YFSETQ. CDR3 region: CASLAGGPTGELFF. As DNA, the CDR3 is TGCGCCAGCCTAGCGGGAGGGCCGACCGGGGAGCTGTTTTTT. Looking up the rest from reference TRBV5-1 and TRBJ2-2 gives the full variable domain: KAGVTQTPRYLIKTRGQQVTLSCSPISGHRSVSWYQQTPGQGLQFLFEYFSETQRNKGNFPGRFSGRQFSNSRSEMNVSTLELGDSALYLCASLAGGPTGELFFGEGSRLTVL.

The chain recombines TRBV10-3 with TRBJ2-5; D remains ambiguous. V shed 0 bases and J shed 7 bases, with 24 bases lying between them. CDR1 and CDR2 from the germline V gene are ENHRY and SYGVKD. CDR3 size: 18 residues. CDR3 region: CAISESTPSNPGTGTQYF. In DNA form, the CDR3 reads TGTGCCATCAGTGAGTCGACCCCCTCTAACCCAGGAACCGGGACCCAGTACTTC.

This chain uses TRBV11-3 with TRBJ1-4; maybe TRBD1 (6 bases). The ends were cut back, 4 bases at V and 7 bases at J, with 16 bases in the middle. The CDR3 spans 15 residues. CDR1 and CDR2 (germline): SGHNT, YENEEA. CDR3 region: CASSSWGRGSEKLFF. As DNA, the CDR3 is TGTGCCAGCAGCTCATGGGGGCGCGGGAGTGAAAAACTGTTTTTT.

This clone was found a few times. This chain links TRBV19 with TRBJ2-7; 12 positions match TRBD2. CDR1 is LNHDA, CDR2 SQIVND, per germline (reference sequence). The CDR3 loop spans 19 amino acids. The V and J ends lost 5 bases and 0 bases, in that order; junction bases with no gene match: 14. The DNA for the CDR3 is TGTGCCAGTAGTCCCTCCGGGACTAGCGGGCCTGGTAGCTCCTACGAGCAGTACTTC. It codes for CASSPSGTSGPGSSYEQYF.

This clone has just a few counts. The chain combines TRBV27 with TRBJ2-7; tentative D call: TRBD2 (5 bases). Trimming cost V 5 bases and J 7 bases, with 15 bases left between them. The length of the CDR3 is 13 residues. In germline, CDR1 is MNHEY, CDR2 SMNVEV (reference sequence). The DNA of the CDR3 is TGTGCCAGCAGTCCTGGCCTCACTAGGGAGCAGTACTTC. It specifies CASSPGLTREQYF.

The chain carries TRBV4-1 and TRBJ2-5; 10 nucleotides agree with TRBD2. Germline V CDR1 and CDR2: MGHRA, YSYEKL. Trimming removed 1 base from V and 2 bases from J; junction bases left unmatched: 7. The CDR3 consists of 17 residues. The CDR3 DNA reads as TGCGCCAGCAGCCAAGTCCGGACTAGCGGAACACAAGAGACCCAGTACTTC. As protein: CASSQVRTSGTQETQYF.

A note on this clone: The junction differs from germline at one of its ends, possibly a read error. J is TRBJ2-3 and V is TRBV7-7, with TRBD2 matching 8 bases. The CDR3 contains 15 residues. The germline V gene has CDR1 SSHAT and CDR2 FNYEAQ (reference sequence). As DNA, the CDR3 is TGTGCTAGCAGCTCGGGACTAGGGAGCACAGATACGCAGTATTTT. Translating gives CASSSGLGSTDTQYF.

The gene calls are TRBV6-5 and TRBJ2-6, with 8 nucleotides matching TRBD1. The V and J ends lost 2 bases and 4 bases, in that order; junction bases with no gene match: 4. The germline CDR1 and CDR2 sequences are MNHEY and SVGAGI. The CDR3 length is 16 residues. CDR3 amino acids: CASSYTTGVGANVLTF. In DNA form, the CDR3 reads TGTGCCAGCAGTTACACGACAGGGGTCGGGGCCAACGTCCTGACTTTC.

The chain uses TRBV7-2 and TRBJ2-2; 8 bases line up with TRBD1. The CDR3 totals 16 residues. Per germline, CDR1 SGHTA and CDR2 FQGNSA. Trimming took 0 bases from V and 6 from J; bases not matched to a gene: 6. CDR3 bases: TGTGCCAGCAGCTTAGCGCTACTGACAGGGGCCGGGGAGCTGTTTTTT. Translating it yields CASSLALLTGAGELFF.

The rearrangement links TRBV7-2 to TRBJ2-5; 8 bases fit TRBD2. V gave up 1 base and J gave up 4 bases; unmatched junction bases: 8. The CDR3 covers 16 residues. Germline V lookup: CDR1 SGHTA, CDR2 FQGNSA. The DNA of the CDR3 is TGTGCCAGCAGCTTAGGGTGGGGGCTAGCGGGAGAGACCCAGTACTTC. Translated, it gives CASSLGWGLAGETQYF.

The chain combines TRBV4-2 with TRBJ1-4; maybe TRBD1 (6 bases). V lost 2 bases and J 8 bases, leaving 15 bases between the germline ends. Germline CDR1 reads LGHNA; CDR2 reads YNFKEQ. The CDR3 runs to 15 residues. The DNA for the CDR3 is TGTGCCAGCAGCCAAAAACCAGGGGTTGGGGAAAAACTGTTTTTT. As protein: CASSQKPGVGEKLFF.

The chain has TRBV29-1 and TRBJ2-3; TRBD2 matches at 7 bases. Germline assignment: CDR1 SQVTM and CDR2 ANQGSEA. Losses at the gene ends were 4 bases for V and 0 bases for J; bases not matched to a gene: 10. The CDR3 extends over 16 amino acids. For the CDR3, the DNA is TGCAGCGTTGGACTGATTAGCGGGTCTAGCACAGATACGCAGTATTTT. Encoded protein: CSVGLISGSSTDTQYF.

V usage is TRBV4-1 and J usage is TRBJ2-2; D may be TRBD2 (5 bases). V shed 3 bases and J shed 1 base, with 9 bases lying between them. The germline V gene encodes CDR1 MGHRA and CDR2 YSYEKL. The CDR3 totals 15 residues. The DNA of the CDR3 is TGCGCCAGCAGCCAGTCGGGATTGAACACCGGGGAGCTGTTTTTT. Protein sequence: CASSQSGLNTGELFF.